A selection of T cell receptor beta chains follows, all from one sample in a study of T cell changes during pregnancy in multiple sclerosis. TCRdb keeps only in-frame clones here, not all; method: immunoSEQ multiplex PCR. Of roughly 23,000 clones in the sample, around nine tenths were seen once. The sequencing here drew on CD8+ T cells from peripheral blood mononuclear cells, taken in the first trimester of pregnancy. The receptors stem from a female donor with multiple sclerosis, enrolled in a pregnancy study. Each CDR3 is given with its conserved first and last residue. Each record gives: V gene, D gene, J gene, clone size, CDR3 DNA, CDR3 protein. A D gene is named only where the DNA matches it firmly. Clone size is given for some rows only: seen once, a few or many times, or a class if the clone is expanded.

v_gene: TRBV15
d_gene: TRBD1
j_gene: TRBJ2-7
abundance: NA
CDR3nt: TGTGCCACTTCCGGGACAGGGGATTCCTACGAGCAGTACTTC
CDR3aa: CATSGTGDSYEQYF

v_gene: TRBV27
d_gene: TRBD2
j_gene: TRBJ2-7
abundance: NA
CDR3nt: TGTGCCAGCAGTTCATCGGGACTAAGCAACGAGCAGTACTTC
CDR3aa: CASSSSGLSNEQYF

v_gene: TRBV7-2
d_gene: NA
j_gene: TRBJ2-5
abundance: NA
CDR3nt: TGTGCCAGCAGCTCCCCCCAAGGAGACCAAGAGACCCAGTACTTC
CDR3aa: CASSSPQGDQETQYF

v_gene: TRBV2
d_gene: NA
j_gene: TRBJ1-5
abundance: few
CDR3nt: TGTGCCCTCAAGGGGCCCGGTAAAAATCAGCCCCAGCATTTT
CDR3aa: CALKGPGKNQPQHF

v_gene: TRBV27
d_gene: NA
j_gene: TRBJ2-7
abundance: NA
CDR3nt: TGTGCCAGCAGTTTTACGGACTCCTCCTACGAGCAGTACTTC
CDR3aa: CASSFTDSSYEQYF

v_gene: TRBV28
d_gene: NA
j_gene: TRBJ1-6
abundance: NA
CDR3nt: TGTGCCAGCAGTTTATTAGGCAGGGCGAATTCACCCCTCCACTTT
CDR3aa: CASSLLGRANSPLHF

v_gene: TRBV7-2
d_gene: NA
j_gene: TRBJ1-4
abundance: NA
CDR3nt: TGTGCCAGCAGCTTAGTAGTCGGGACACCAAATGAAAAACTGTTTTTT
CDR3aa: CASSLVVGTPNEKLFF

v_gene: TRBV7-3
d_gene: TRBD2
j_gene: TRBJ2-1
abundance: NA
CDR3nt: TGTGCCAGCAGCGAGGGACTAGCGGGATATGAGCAGTTCTTC
CDR3aa: CASSEGLAGYEQFF

v_gene: TRBV7-6
d_gene: NA
j_gene: TRBJ2-1
abundance: NA
CDR3nt: TGTGCCAGCAGCTTAACGACGGGTACCTACAATGAGCAGTTCTTC
CDR3aa: CASSLTTGTYNEQFF

v_gene: TRBV9
d_gene: NA
j_gene: TRBJ1-1
abundance: NA
CDR3nt: TGTGCCAGCAGCAAAGAGGGGGACCTGAACACTGAAGCTTTCTTT
CDR3aa: CASSKEGDLNTEAFF

v_gene: TRBV6-1
d_gene: TRBD1
j_gene: TRBJ2-7
abundance: NA
CDR3nt: TGTGCCAGCAGAGACGACAGGGGGCTTAGGTACGAGCAGTACTTC
CDR3aa: CASRDDRGLRYEQYF

v_gene: TRBV19
d_gene: NA
j_gene: TRBJ2-6
abundance: NA
CDR3nt: TGTGCCAGTAGTATAGATGTCGGCTCTGGGGCCAACGTCCTGACTTTC
CDR3aa: CASSIDVGSGANVLTF

v_gene: TRBV13
d_gene: TRBD2
j_gene: TRBJ2-3
abundance: NA
CDR3nt: TGTGCCAGCAGCCCTGGGCTAGCGGACACAGATACGCAGTATTTT
CDR3aa: CASSPGLADTDTQYF

v_gene: TRBV27
d_gene: NA
j_gene: TRBJ2-7
abundance: NA
CDR3nt: TGTGCCAGCAGTGGTACGGGGTTAAAGTACGAGCAGTACTTC
CDR3aa: CASSGTGLKYEQYF

v_gene: TRBV7-9
d_gene: TRBD2
j_gene: TRBJ2-7
abundance: NA
CDR3nt: TGTGCCACCGAGGGACTAGCGGTTGGTTACGAGCAGTACTTC
CDR3aa: CATEGLAVGYEQYF

v_gene: TRBV27
d_gene: NA
j_gene: TRBJ1-5
abundance: NA
CDR3nt: TGTGCCAGCTGGGCGGGAGGGAGTCAGCCCCAGCATTTT
CDR3aa: CASWAGGSQPQHF